The present T cell receptor (beta chain) was sequenced within a study of cytomegalovirus exposure and HLA in healthy donors. At the level of the study: From HLA-typed donors, an early data release held tens of millions of unique TCRs.

Study-wide points: One variant, a missense change in DCLRE1C, was linked in a later analysis to TCR beta V- and J-gene trimming. CMV serostatus was the sole immune exposure data available.

Primers included in the PCR were 60 Vbeta and 13 Jbeta primers. Sequencing used immunoSEQ multiplex PCR; TCRdb keeps in-frame clones, though not all of them. This sample yields roughly 180,000 clones, of which roughly 8.7% are seen a single time; over 1% belongs to the top ten. Germline V gives CDR1 MGHDK, CDR2 SYGVNS. The CDR3 runs 15 residues. V gave up 3 bases and J gave up 7 bases, with 19 bases separating them. These donors counted as nominally healthy when sampled, but unrecorded immune exposures were likely. This clone was detected only a few times. The antigen is unknown. The TCR sequence derives from a woman in her twenties or thirties in good health and CMV-seropositive. The chain recombines TRBV25-1 with TRBJ2-7; D may be TRBD1 (5 bases). The sample comprised PBMCs. The CDR3: CASSDPQGLVEEQYF. The CDR3 DNA reads as TGTGCCAGCAGTGACCCTCAGGGCCTAGTAGAGGAGCAGTACTTC.